Presented here are 3 T cell receptor beta chains from one specimen sequenced in a study of early T cells in non-severe SARS-CoV-2 infection. TCRdb independently ran MiXCR on the 5' RACE reads; one entry per CDR3 protein. The data show more than 50,000 distinct CDR3 sequences, with 9% to 15% seen just once and approximately 2.5% held by the top ten. The sequencing used whole blood, collected at baseline. The origin of the receptors is an adult who was a healthcare worker with PCR-confirmed SARS-CoV-2 infection or an uninfected control (not recorded which).

The chain carries TRBV28 and TRBJ2-3; TRBD2 matches at 8 bases. The germline V gene has CDR1 MDHEN and CDR2 SYDVKM. The CDR3 consists of 15 residues. The junction had 15 bases not matched to a gene; V was cut back by 10 bases and J by 6 bases. The CDR3 DNA is TGTGCCACGGTCGAGCGGGAGCCCGATTGGGATACGCAGTATTTT. Its translation: CATVEREPDWDTQYF.

The sample holds a few counts of this clonotype. The V and J genes are TRBV7-9 and TRBJ2-7, with D perhaps TRBD2 (5 bases). The CDR3 has 14 amino acids. Trimming stripped 2 bases from V and 2 bases from J, with 10 bases between. Germline V gene lookup returns CDR1 SEHNR and CDR2 FQNEAQ (reference sequence). Here the CDR3 reads CASSLTQAAYEQYF. The CDR3 DNA reads as TGTGCCAGCAGCTTAACCCAAGCGGCCTACGAGCAGTACTTC.

This clonotype came up a few times. The genes are TRBV24-1 and TRBJ1-3; 8 bases fit TRBD1. The length of the CDR3 is 16 residues. Trimming cost V 4 bases and J 5 bases; bases outside gene matches: 9. Germline-derived CDR1 and CDR2 are KGHDR and SFDVKD. The CDR3 coding sequence is TGTGCCACCAGTGACACCGGGACAGGAGGAAGAAACACCATATATTTT. Protein: CATSDTGTGGRNTIYF.